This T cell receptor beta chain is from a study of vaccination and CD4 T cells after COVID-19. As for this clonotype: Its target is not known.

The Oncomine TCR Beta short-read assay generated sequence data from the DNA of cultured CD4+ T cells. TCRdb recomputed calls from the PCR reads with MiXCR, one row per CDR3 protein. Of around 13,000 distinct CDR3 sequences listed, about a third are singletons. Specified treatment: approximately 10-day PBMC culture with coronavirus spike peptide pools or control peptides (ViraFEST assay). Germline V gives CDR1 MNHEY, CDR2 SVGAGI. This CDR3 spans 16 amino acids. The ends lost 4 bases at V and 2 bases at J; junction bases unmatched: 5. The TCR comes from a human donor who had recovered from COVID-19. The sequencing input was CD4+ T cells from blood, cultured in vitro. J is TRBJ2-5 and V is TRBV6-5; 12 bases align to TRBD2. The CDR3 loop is CASSFTGTSGQETQYF. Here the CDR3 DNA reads TGTGCCAGCAGTTTTACCGGGACTAGCGGGCAAGAGACCCAGTACTTC.